These 18 T cell receptor beta chains originate from one sample sequenced in a study of blood T cell repertoires in COVID-19. Repertoires were generated with immunoSEQ multiplex PCR, while TCRdb's copy carries only in-frame clones and drops some. The sample carries 270,000 or so clones, about nine tenths recorded once. Sequencing used peripheral blood. The receptors were gathered from a woman between 25 and 40 years old with COVID-19, enrolled during active disease.

The chain is built from TRBV5-1 and TRBJ2-3; 16 bases map to TRBD2. V trimming: 4 bases; J trimming: 2 bases; junction bases outside the gene matches: 7. Germline CDR1 and CDR2: SGHRS and YFSETQ. The CDR3 sequence is 18 residues long. The CDR3, as DNA: TGCGCCAGCAGCCCTACCGGGACTAGCGGGGGGGCCACAGATACGCAGTATTTT. Protein: CASSPTGTSGGATDTQYF.

The chain uses TRBV7-9 and TRBJ2-3; weak D call: TRBD1 (6 bases). Trimming removed 6 bases from V and 3 bases from J, with 16 bases in between. CDR1 and CDR2 from the germline V gene are SEHNR and FQNEAQ (reference sequence). The CDR3 loop spans 15 amino acids. CDR3 DNA sequence: TGTGCCAGCAGTCGAACAGGGTTGGGTACAGATACGCAGTATTTT. It is translated as CASSRTGLGTDTQYF.

V gene TRBV7-8 combines with J gene TRBJ2-3, with a tentative D call TRBD2 (6 bases). This CDR3 has 16 amino acids. V was trimmed by 1 base and J by 0 bases, leaving 11 bases between them. The germline V gene encodes CDR1 SGHVS and CDR2 FQNEAQ. The CDR3, as DNA: TGTGCCAGCAGCTTAGGGGCGGGGTCAAGCACAGATACGCAGTATTTT. Protein sequence: CASSLGAGSSTDTQYF. The variable domain in full, completed from reference TRBV7-8 and TRBJ2-3, reads GAGVSQSPRYKVAKRGQDVALRCDPISGHVSLFWYQQALGQGPEFLTYFQNEAQLDKSGLPSDRFFAERPEGSVSTLKIQRTQQEDSAVYLCASSLGAGSSTDTQYFGPGTRLTVL.

The rearrangement links TRBV7-9 to TRBJ2-7, with TRBD1 matching over 8 bases. Trimming cost V 4 bases and J 7 bases; bases outside gene matches: 15. Germline CDR1 and CDR2: SEHNR and FQNEAQ (reference sequence). There are 16 residues in the CDR3. CDR3 DNA sequence: TGTGCCAGCAGCTCCGTTGGTTACACAGGGGGGAGGGAGCAGTACTTC. This encodes CASSSVGYTGGREQYF.

The V and J genes are TRBV5-4 and TRBJ2-7; 8 nucleotides match TRBD1. V lost 3 bases to trimming and J lost 2 bases; unmatched junction nucleotides: 10. There are 16 residues in the CDR3. CDR1 is SGHNT, CDR2 YYREEE, per germline (reference sequence). The CDR3 DNA reads as TGTGCCAGCAGCTCGGGGGCAGGGGGCCCCGCCTACGAGCAGTACTTC. It codes for CASSSGAGGPAYEQYF.

This sequence joins TRBV5-6 and TRBJ2-7; TRBD1 aligns across 8 bases. The V gene's germline CDR1 is SGHDT and CDR2 YYEEEE. The CDR3 loop spans 13 amino acids. J lost 4 bases, V lost 6 bases, and 6 bases had no gene match. CDR3 sequence reads: CASTADRGYEQYF. Written as DNA, the CDR3 is TGTGCCAGCACCGCAGACAGGGGTTACGAGCAGTACTTC.

This clone has just a few counts. The V gene is TRBV18, the J gene TRBJ2-1, with 8 bases fitting TRBD1. Germline assignment: CDR1 KGHSH and CDR2 LQKENI. CDR3 size: 15 residues. The junction had 5 bases not matched to a gene; V was cut back by 4 bases and J by 3 bases. This CDR3 is CASSRSGQGYNEQFF. The CDR3, as DNA: TGTGCCAGCTCACGTTCAGGACAGGGCTACAATGAGCAGTTCTTC.

This clone was seen at least ten times. The J gene is TRBJ2-7, the V gene TRBV12-3 or TRBV12-4, with D perhaps TRBD2 (5 bases). The CDR3 sequence is 13 residues long. V was trimmed by 4 bases and J by 5 bases, leaving 12 bases between them. CDR3 nucleotides: TGTGCCAGCAGTTCGGGATCCCAGAACGAGCAGTACTTC. Protein product: CASSSGSQNEQYF.

The gene calls are TRBV28 and TRBJ2-1; 8 nucleotides agree with TRBD1. The ends lost 4 bases at V and 5 bases at J; junction bases unmatched: 10. This CDR3 spans 16 amino acids. CDR1 and CDR2 (germline): MDHEN, SYDVKM. The CDR3 DNA reads as TGTGCCAGCAGTTCTCTGACAGGGGTTTACCACAATGAGCAGTTCTTC. Translation gives CASSSLTGVYHNEQFF.

The chain uses TRBV3-1 (or the pseudogene TRBV3-2) and TRBJ2-5, with a weak D call TRBD1 (6 bases). Trimming cost V 4 bases and J 4 bases, with 22 bases left between them. The CDR3 spans 17 residues. Germline assignment: CDR1 LGHDT and CDR2 YNNKEL (reference sequence). The CDR3 sequence is CASSLSVLTIGGETQYF. In nucleotides, the CDR3 is TGTGCCAGCAGCCTCTCCGTTTTGACTATAGGGGGAGAGACCCAGTACTTC.

The V and J genes are TRBV27 and TRBJ2-3, with 10 nucleotides matching TRBD2. V lost 5 bases, J lost 6 bases, and 11 bases stayed unmatched. The CDR3 is 16 amino acids. CDR1 is MNHEY, CDR2 SMNVEV, per germline (reference sequence). CDR3 coding DNA: TGTGCCAGCAGTGGCTTTGAGAGCGGGGGGGCCGATACGCAGTATTTT. Its protein product is CASSGFESGGADTQYF.

The V call is TRBV18, the J call TRBJ2-2; unclear D gene. The CDR3 contains 12 residues. Trimming took 6 bases from V and 13 from J, leaving 15 bases between them. Per germline, CDR1 KGHSH and CDR2 LQKENI. The CDR3: CASSLETSGLFF. The CDR3 DNA is TGTGCCAGCTCTCTCGAGACGTCGGGGCTGTTTTTT.

V and J are TRBV10-3 and TRBJ2-3; 10 bases are shared with TRBD2. Germline loops: CDR1 ENHRY, CDR2 SYGVKD. With 11 bases clipped from V and 4 bases from J, the junction kept 15 bases outside the gene matches. The length of the CDR3 is 16 residues. The CDR3 nucleotides are TGTGCCGCACAAAAGAGTAGCGGGGGGTCCCCAGATACGCAGTATTTT. This encodes CAAQKSSGGSPDTQYF.

This clone was seen a single time. V usage is TRBV6-5 and J usage is TRBJ1-2; D is possibly TRBD1 (6 bases). Trimming shortened V by 6 bases and J by 4 bases, and 15 bases separated the two germline ends. Germline lookup yields CDR1 MNHEY and CDR2 SVGAGI. The CDR3 covers 14 residues. DNA for the CDR3: TGTGCCAGCAGCCGGACAGACCTTCCCTATGGCTACACCTTC. Amino acid sequence: CASSRTDLPYGYTF.

In its sample, this clone was seen once. This sequence joins TRBV2 and TRBJ2-2; no reliable D call. The CDR3 runs 14 residues. Germline CDR1 and CDR2: SNHLY and FYNNEI. The V gene lost 5 bases and the J gene lost 4 bases, with 11 bases spanning the gap. This CDR3 is CASSRLGVTGELFF. Here the CDR3 DNA reads TGTGCCAGCAGTCGACTGGGTGTCACCGGGGAGCTGTTTTTT.

The rearrangement uses TRBV5-5 and TRBJ1-2; D ambiguous. This CDR3 is 20 amino acids long. The germline CDR1 and CDR2 sequences are SGHKS and YYEKEE (reference sequence). The germline V and J ends were trimmed by 0 bases and 7 bases, with 31 bases remaining between them. The CDR3 loop is CASSLGWGLSGNLFNSGYTF. For the CDR3, the DNA is TGTGCCAGCAGCTTGGGGTGGGGTTTGTCGGGAAATCTTTTTAATAGTGGCTACACCTTC.

The chain uses TRBV3-1 (or the pseudogene TRBV3-2) and TRBJ1-3, with D tentatively TRBD1 (5 bases). In germline, CDR1 is LGHDT, CDR2 YNNKEL (reference sequence). CDR3 length: 16 residues. V lost 4 bases to trimming and J lost 4 bases, with 17 bases between them. The CDR3 DNA sequence: TGTGCCAGCAGCCTCGGCTGGGGCGCGCGGGGAAACACCATATATTTT. Residues: CASSLGWGARGNTIYF.

CDR3 in DNA: TGTGCCAGCAGTTACAGCGGGGGGGCTGCAGATACGCAGTATTTT. Translation: CASSYSGGAADTQYF. V usage is TRBV6-2 or TRBV6-3 and J usage is TRBJ2-3; 10 nucleotides align to TRBD2. Germline CDR1 and CDR2: MNHEY and SVGEGT. Germline trimming cut 2 bases from V and 4 bases from J; bases unmatched to any gene: 3. This CDR3 has 15 amino acids.